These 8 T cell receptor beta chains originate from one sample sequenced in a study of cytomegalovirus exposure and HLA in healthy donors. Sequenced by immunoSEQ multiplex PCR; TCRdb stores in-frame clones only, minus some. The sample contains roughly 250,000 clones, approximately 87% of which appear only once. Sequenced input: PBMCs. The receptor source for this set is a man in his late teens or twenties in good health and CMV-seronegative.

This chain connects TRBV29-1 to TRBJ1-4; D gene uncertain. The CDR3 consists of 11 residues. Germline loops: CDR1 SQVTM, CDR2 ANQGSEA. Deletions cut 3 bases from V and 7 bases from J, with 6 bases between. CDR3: CSVERFEKLFF. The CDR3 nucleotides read TGCAGCGTTGAGAGATTTGAAAAACTGTTTTTT.

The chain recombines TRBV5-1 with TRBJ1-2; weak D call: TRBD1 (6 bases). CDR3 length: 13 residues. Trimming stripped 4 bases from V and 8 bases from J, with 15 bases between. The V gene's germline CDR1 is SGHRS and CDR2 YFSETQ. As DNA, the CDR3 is TGCGCCAGCAGCACGAACAGGGATTGGGGCTACACCTTC. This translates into CASSTNRDWGYTF.

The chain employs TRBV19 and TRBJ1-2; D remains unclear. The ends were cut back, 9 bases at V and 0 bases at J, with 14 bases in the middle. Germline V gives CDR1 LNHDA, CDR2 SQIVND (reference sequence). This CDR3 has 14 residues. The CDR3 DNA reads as TGTGCCAGCAAGAAGACATCAGCTAACTATGGCTACACCTTC. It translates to CASKKTSANYGYTF.

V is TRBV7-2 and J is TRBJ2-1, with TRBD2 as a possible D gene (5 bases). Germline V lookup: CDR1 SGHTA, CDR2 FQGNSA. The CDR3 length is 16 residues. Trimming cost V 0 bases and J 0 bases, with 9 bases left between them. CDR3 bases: TGTGCCAGCAGCTTAGCGTGGGAGAGCTCCTACAATGAGCAGTTCTTC. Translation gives CASSLAWESSYNEQFF.

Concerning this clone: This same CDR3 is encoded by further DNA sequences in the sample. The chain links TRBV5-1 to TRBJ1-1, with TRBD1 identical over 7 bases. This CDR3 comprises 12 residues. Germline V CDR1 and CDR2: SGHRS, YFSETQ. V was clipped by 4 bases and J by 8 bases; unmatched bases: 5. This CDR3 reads CASSPSGQEAFF. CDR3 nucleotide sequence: TGCGCCAGCAGCCCCTCGGGACAGGAAGCTTTCTTT.

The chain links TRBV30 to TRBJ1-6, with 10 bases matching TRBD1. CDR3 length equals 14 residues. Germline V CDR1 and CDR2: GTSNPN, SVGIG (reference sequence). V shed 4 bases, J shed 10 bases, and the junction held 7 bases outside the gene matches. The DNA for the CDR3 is TGTGCCTGGAACACCGGGACAGGGGCATCACCCCTCCACTTT. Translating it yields CAWNTGTGASPLHF.

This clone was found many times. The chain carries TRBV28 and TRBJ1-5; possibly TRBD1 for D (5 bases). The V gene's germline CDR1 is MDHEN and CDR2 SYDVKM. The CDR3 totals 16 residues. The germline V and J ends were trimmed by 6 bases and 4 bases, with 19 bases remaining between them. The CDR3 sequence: CASSPPQDIQNQPQHF. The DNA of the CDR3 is TGTGCCAGCAGCCCCCCCCAGGACATACAAAATCAGCCCCAGCATTTT.

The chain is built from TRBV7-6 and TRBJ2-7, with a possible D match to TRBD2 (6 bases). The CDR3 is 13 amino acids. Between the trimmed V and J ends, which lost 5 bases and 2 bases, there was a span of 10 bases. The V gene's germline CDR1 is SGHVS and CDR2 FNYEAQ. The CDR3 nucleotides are TGTGCCAGCAGCCTTAGCGGTACCTACGAGCAGTACTTC. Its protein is CASSLSGTYEQYF.